This TCR beta chain was found in a study of T cells in Graves' hyperthyroidism and ophthalmopathy. Study results and limitations: Appearing also in blood were most of the thyroid clonotypes expanded above 0.001.

This clonotype occurred many times. Its target is not known. Recently diagnosed hyperthyroidism of less than 2 months' duration affected patients aged 18 to 65. Patients were excluded for uncontrolled infection, other autoimmune disease, pregnancy or lactation. The PBMCs were sourced from fresh peripheral blood (about 10 ml). The CDR3 contains 15 residues. Germline V gene sequence: CDR1 SGHRS, CDR2 YFSETQ. Trimming cost V 1 base and J 7 bases, with 17 bases left between them. TCR beta CDR3 regions were amplified from RNA transcripts. The HTBI primer set was used in a first-round RT-PCR of the TCR CDR3. Each CDR3 protein gets one entry after TCRdb re-called the multiplex PCR reads with MiXCR. The profile shows about 380,000 distinct CDR3 sequences, 11% to 15% of them singletons.

The chain uses TRBV5-1 and TRBJ1-2; maybe TRBD1 (5 bases). Sequencing was carried out using blood. This TCR came from a woman aged 60-75 years with Graves' hyperthyroidism. The CDR3 DNA reads as TGCGCCAGCAGCTTGAGGGCCGGAGGGGAAGGTGGCTACACCTTC. Translating gives CASSLRAGGEGGYTF.